This T cell receptor beta chain emerged from a study of T-cell reconstitution after alpha-beta-depleted transplantation in children (TCRdb year 2016). Some background on the complete study: Using TCR repertoire profiling, the study quantitatively followed how T-cell immune reconstitution unfolded in children after TCRalphabeta/CD19-depleted allogeneic hematopoietic cell transplantation.

This clonotype occurred a few times. Its recognized antigen is unknown. No much larger clone is present one base from it, and per-base qualities are unavailable. V loses 4 bases at its end and J loses 3 bases; junction bases beyond the gene matches: 6. Looking up the germline V gene (reference sequence) yields CDR1 SEHNR and CDR2 FQNEAQ. Including the terminal cysteine and phenylalanine, the CDR3 comprises 15 residues. Of the read, only the CDR3 DNA is kept; its 45 bases are in frame from base 1. The method behind the library was PCR. Instrument on record: Illumina HiSeq 2500. Molecular barcoding was employed in the preparation of TCR libraries, with unique molecular identifiers being used to normalize TCRbeta repertoire quantification. TCRdb took the public reads, trimmed them with fastp at Q25, ran MiXCR for clone calling and kept in-frame beta chains. When rows share a CDR3 protein, they turn into one entry using the most common DNA and genes. The sample has 450,000 to 600,000 distinct CDR3 sequences on record, around 16% of them singletons. The ten largest clones capture 3.3% of the sample.

Material: PBMCs from the stem cell graft donor, obtained from the stem cell graft. The chain couples TRBV7-9 to TRBJ2-7, and TRBD2 matches 10 of the central bases. The clonotype was recovered from a human donor who donated a stem cell graft to a child with acute lymphoblastic leukemia. The CDR3 reads CASSYWTSGVYEQYF. The DNA sequence is given as TGTGCCAGCAGCTACTGGACTAGCGGTGTCTACGAGCAGTACTTC.